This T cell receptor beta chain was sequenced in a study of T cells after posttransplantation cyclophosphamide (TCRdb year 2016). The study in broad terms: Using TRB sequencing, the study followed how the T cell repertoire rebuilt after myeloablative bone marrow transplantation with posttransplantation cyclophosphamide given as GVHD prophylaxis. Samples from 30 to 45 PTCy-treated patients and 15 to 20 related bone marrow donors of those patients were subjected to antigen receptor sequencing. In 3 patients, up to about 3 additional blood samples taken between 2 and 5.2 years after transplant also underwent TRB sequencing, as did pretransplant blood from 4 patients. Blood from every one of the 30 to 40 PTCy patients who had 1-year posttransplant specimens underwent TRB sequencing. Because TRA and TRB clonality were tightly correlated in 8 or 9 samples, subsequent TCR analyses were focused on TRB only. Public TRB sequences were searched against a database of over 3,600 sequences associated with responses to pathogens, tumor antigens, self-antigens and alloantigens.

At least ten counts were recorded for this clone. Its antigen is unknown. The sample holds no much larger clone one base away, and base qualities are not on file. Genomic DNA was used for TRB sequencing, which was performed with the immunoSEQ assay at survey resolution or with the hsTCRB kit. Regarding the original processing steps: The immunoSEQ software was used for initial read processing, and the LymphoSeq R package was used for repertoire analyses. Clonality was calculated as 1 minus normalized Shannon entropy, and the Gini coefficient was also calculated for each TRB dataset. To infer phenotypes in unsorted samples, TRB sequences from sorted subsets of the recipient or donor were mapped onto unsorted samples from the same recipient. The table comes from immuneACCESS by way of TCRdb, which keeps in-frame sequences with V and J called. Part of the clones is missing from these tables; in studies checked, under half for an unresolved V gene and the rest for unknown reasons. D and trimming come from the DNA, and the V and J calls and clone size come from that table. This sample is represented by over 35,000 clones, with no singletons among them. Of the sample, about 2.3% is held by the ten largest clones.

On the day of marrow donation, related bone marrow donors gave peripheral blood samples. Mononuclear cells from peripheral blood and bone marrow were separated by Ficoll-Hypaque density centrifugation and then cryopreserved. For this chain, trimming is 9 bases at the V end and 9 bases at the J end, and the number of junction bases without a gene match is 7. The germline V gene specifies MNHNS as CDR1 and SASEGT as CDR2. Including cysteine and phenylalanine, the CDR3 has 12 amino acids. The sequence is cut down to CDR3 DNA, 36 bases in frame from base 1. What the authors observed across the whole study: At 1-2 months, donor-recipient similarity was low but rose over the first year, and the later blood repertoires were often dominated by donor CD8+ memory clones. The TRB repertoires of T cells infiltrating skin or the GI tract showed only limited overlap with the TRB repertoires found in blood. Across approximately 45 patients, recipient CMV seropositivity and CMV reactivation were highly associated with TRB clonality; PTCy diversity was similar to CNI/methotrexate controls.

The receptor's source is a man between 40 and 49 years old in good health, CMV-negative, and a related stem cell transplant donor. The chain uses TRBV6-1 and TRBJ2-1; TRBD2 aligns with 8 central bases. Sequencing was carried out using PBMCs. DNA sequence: TGTGCCAGTTCGAGCGGGAGCGGTGAGCAGTTCTTC. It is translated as CASSSGSGEQFF.